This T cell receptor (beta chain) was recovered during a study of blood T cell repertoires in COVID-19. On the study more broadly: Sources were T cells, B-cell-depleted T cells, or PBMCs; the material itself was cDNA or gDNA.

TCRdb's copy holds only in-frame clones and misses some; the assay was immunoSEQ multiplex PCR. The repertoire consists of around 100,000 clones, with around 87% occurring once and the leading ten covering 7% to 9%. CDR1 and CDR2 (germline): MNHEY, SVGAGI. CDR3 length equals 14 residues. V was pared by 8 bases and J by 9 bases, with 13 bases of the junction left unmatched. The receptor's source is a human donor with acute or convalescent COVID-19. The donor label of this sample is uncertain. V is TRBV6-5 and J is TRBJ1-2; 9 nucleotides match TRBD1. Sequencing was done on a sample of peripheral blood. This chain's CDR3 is CASGPGQGSTRYTF. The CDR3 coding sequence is TGTGCCAGCGGACCGGGACAGGGATCCACCCGCTACACCTTC.